The text below deals with one T cell receptor beta chain. This clone has just one count. Its antigen is unknown. The sample holds no much larger clone one base away, and base qualities are not on file. Libraries were prepared through the immunoSEQ multiplex PCR assay. The clones in this table, taken by TCRdb from immuneACCESS, are in-frame only. Not every clone is retained; where verified, under half of the shortfall comes from an unresolved V gene, and the cause of the rest is unknown. For this sample the table gives some 60,000 clones, of which roughly 90% were detected only once. Approximately 5% of the sample goes to the ten largest clones. V and J lose 3 bases and 4 bases, and a span of 9 bases separates them. Based on the germline V gene, the CDR1 and CDR2 sequences are SNHLY and FYNNEI. The CDR3, cysteine through phenylalanine, is 13 amino acids long. CDR3 DNA only is kept here, 39 bases in frame from base 1.

The sample originates from a study of technical replicates of blood from a handful of donors (dated by TCRdb to 2017 to 2019). Recombination joined TRBV2 with TRBJ1-2; there is no confident call for the D gene. The sequenced sample consisted of PBMCs. The TCR was taken from a human donor in good health. Some clones in this sample may be carry-over from other donors' samples. In nucleotides, the sequence is TGTGCCAGCAGTGACTCGAGCTCCTATGGCTACACCTTC. It translates as CASSDSSSYGYTF.